This T cell receptor (beta chain) emerged from a study of response to subunit inactivated influenza vaccine. TCRdb independently ran MiXCR on the RT-PCR reads; one entry per CDR3 protein. The table lists roughly 790,000 distinct CDR3 sequences, 21% of them singletons, with 10% in the top ten. Between the trimmed V and J ends, which lost 3 bases and 8 bases, there was a span of 10 bases. The CDR3 runs 13 residues. The source is a man aged 50 to 60 who received an inactivated influenza vaccine. The sequencing here drew on PBMCs from blood, taken about 5 days after vaccination. V usage is TRBV12-3 or TRBV12-4 and J usage is TRBJ2-2; maybe TRBD2 (6 bases). CDR3 bases: TGTGCCAGCAGTTTCGCGGCGGGGGGGGAGCTGTTTTTT. It is translated as CASSFAAGGELFF.